The clone carrying this TCR beta chain was seen repeatedly, ten times or more. Its antigen is currently unknown. These data belong to a study of T cell responses to AZD1222 COVID-19 vaccine. Only in-frame clones appear in the TCRdb table, and some are missing; sequencing was by immunoSEQ multiplex PCR. The sample includes about 120,000 clones, around nine tenths of them seen just once. Overall study findings and caveats: Spike was spanned by vaccine-associated CD4 TCRs, which were dominant at 160-218 and 743-854. Spike-specific TCR repertoires showed rising breadth and depth after two AZD1222 doses. Only after the peak T cell response were repertoires sampled. White British people made up most donors, females outnumbered males, and clonal diversity was possibly underestimated.

The clonotype comes from an adult who received the AZD1222 COVID-19 vaccine. Sequences were derived from peripheral blood, sampled 28 days after the second AZD1222 dose.

The CDR3 reads CASSTGGGRVKAFF. In nucleotides, the CDR3 is TGTGCCAGCAGCACCGGCGGGGGGAGAGTTAAAGCTTTCTTT. The chain combines TRBV6-5 with TRBJ1-1; D perhaps matches TRBD1 (5 bases). V lost 6 bases and J 9 bases, leaving 20 bases between the germline ends. The CDR3 length is 14 residues. Germline V lookup: CDR1 MNHEY, CDR2 SVGAGI.